The entry that follows covers one T cell receptor beta chain sequence. Its cognate antigen is unknown. Whether given at about 4 or about 12 weeks, second doses were pooled. The germline V and J ends were trimmed by 1 base and 5 bases, with 18 bases remaining between them. The CDR3 sequence is 16 residues long. CDR1 SGHTA and CDR2 FQGNSA come from the germline V gene. This sample was taken from a study of T cell responses to AZD1222 COVID-19 vaccine. General study findings and limits: With dominance at 160-218 and 743-854, vaccine-associated CD4 TCRs spanned spike. Of spike-specific TCRs, nearly half reportedly target regions left unmutated in variants. A mostly white British donor set with more females was recruited, and clonal diversity was possibly underestimated.

Generated by immunoSEQ multiplex PCR, the TCRdb table keeps only in-frame clones and is missing some. The data show 100,000 to 120,000 clones, around nine tenths seen once. Sequences were derived from peripheral blood, sampled 28 days after the second AZD1222 dose. The receptor was isolated from an adult who received the AZD1222 COVID-19 vaccine. This chain connects TRBV7-2 to TRBJ2-7; D is possibly TRBD1 or TRBD2 (6 bases each). For the CDR3, the DNA is TGTGCCAGCAGCTTAGGTTCCGGGGGCAGTTCCCACGAGCAGTACTTC. It yields the protein CASSLGSGGSSHEQYF.